The clone carrying this T cell receptor (beta chain) appeared many times. What it recognizes is unknown. Germline CDR1 is MDHEN and CDR2 is SYDVKM. The CDR3 has 14 amino acids. The J segment lost 6 bases and the V segment lost 6 bases, leaving 5 bases of the junction unmatched. This sample was taken from a study of T cells in Graves' hyperthyroidism and ophthalmopathy. Whole-study findings and limits: Patients with ophthalmopathy were separated from those with stable hyperthyroidism by a 13 V-J model. Most clonotypes expanded in thyroid above 0.001 were likewise present in blood.

Amplification of TCR beta CDR3 regions was performed using RNA transcripts as template. A set of HTBI primers served as the primers for a first-round RT-PCR of the TCR CDR3. TCRdb re-called the multiplex PCR reads through MiXCR, storing one row per CDR3 protein. Among around 350,000 distinct CDR3 sequences listed, roughly 15% were seen once. Every diagnosis used clinical symptoms, serum thyroxine and TRAb, thyroid ultrasound and orbital computed tomography. The PBMCs had their origin in about 9.7 ml of fresh peripheral blood. The receptor comes from a woman aged 55-70 years with Graves' ophthalmopathy. The chain joins TRBV28 to TRBJ2-7, with 13 bases aligning to TRBD2. Sequenced sample: blood. The CDR3 here is CASSGLAGVGEQYF. In DNA form, the CDR3 reads TGTGCCAGCAGCGGACTAGCGGGAGTAGGCGAGCAGTACTTC.